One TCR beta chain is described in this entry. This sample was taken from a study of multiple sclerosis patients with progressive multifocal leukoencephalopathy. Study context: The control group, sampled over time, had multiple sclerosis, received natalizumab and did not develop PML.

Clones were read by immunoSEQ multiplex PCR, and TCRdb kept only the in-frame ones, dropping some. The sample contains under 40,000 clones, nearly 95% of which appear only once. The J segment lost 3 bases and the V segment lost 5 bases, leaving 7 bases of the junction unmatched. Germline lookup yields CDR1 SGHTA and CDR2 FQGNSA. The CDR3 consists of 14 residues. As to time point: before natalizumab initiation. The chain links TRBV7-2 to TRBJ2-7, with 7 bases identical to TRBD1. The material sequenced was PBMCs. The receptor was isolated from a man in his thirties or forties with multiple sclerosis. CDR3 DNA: TGTGCCAGCAGCAGGTCGGGACAGTACTACGAGCAGTACTTC. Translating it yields CASSRSGQYYEQYF.